The rows below give T cell receptor beta chains drawn from one sample of a study of blood T cell repertoires in COVID-19. The protocol was immunoSEQ multiplex PCR, while the TCRdb copy is restricted to in-frame clones and leaves out a portion. The repertoire has about 270,000 clones, around 89% of them found once; the top ten carry 3%. The specimen sequenced was PBMCs or T cells enriched from blood (not recorded which). These receptors were collected from a woman aged 50 to 65 who had recovered from COVID-19. Both conserved end residues are part of each CDR3. A D gene is named only where the DNA matches it firmly. Clone size is not always given. Where it is, it says once, few, many or a class for expanded clones.

>.|TRBD2|TRBJ2-2|TRBV5-6|14
TGTGCCAGCAACCTAGCGGGAGCAGACGGGGAGCTGTTTTTT
CASNLAGADGELFF
>.|TRBD1|TRBJ1-6|TRBV10-3|13
TGTGCCATCAGGGACAGGGAAGGGTCACCCCTCCACTTT
CAIRDREGSPLHF
>.|.|TRBJ1-1|TRBV5-4|15
TGTGCCAGCAGCTTGGGTGGACTATCGAACACTGAAGCTTTCTTT
CASSLGGLSNTEAFF
>.|TRBD2|TRBJ2-3|TRBV28|16
TGTGCCAGCAGCGACCGACTAGCGGGAGTGGTAGATACGCAGTATTTT
CASSDRLAGVVDTQYF
>.|.|TRBJ2-1|TRBV15|13
TGTGCCACCAGCAGAGTCCCAGGCAATGAGCAGTTCTTC
CATSRVPGNEQFF
>.|.|TRBJ2-7|TRBV11-2|15
TGTGCCAGCAGCCGACCGAGGGCGGCCTCCTACGAGCAGTACTTC
CASSRPRAASYEQYF
>.|TRBD1|TRBJ1-1|TRBV19|13
TGTGCCAGTAGTCCCCAGGGGGCCACTGAAGCTTTCTTT
CASSPQGATEAFF
>.|TRBD2|TRBJ2-1|TRBV30|15
TGTGCCTGGGAGGGACTAGCGGGGATAAACAATGAGCAGTTCTTC
CAWEGLAGINNEQFF
>.|TRBD2|TRBJ2-4|TRBV28|16
TGTGCCAGCAGACCGACTAGCGCGATGGCCAAAAACATTCAGTACTTC
CASRPTSAMAKNIQYF
>.|TRBD1|TRBJ1-1|TRBV5-6|15
TGTGCCAGCAGCTTGTGGGACAGGGAGGGCGCTGAAGCTTTCTTT
CASSLWDREGAEAFF
>.|.|TRBJ2-1|TRBV6-1|15
TGTGCCAGCAGTGAAGAAGGGACTTACTACAATGAGCAGTTCTTC
CASSEEGTYYNEQFF
>.|TRBD2|TRBJ2-7|TRBV7-9|15
TGTGCCAGCAGCTTTCCCGTAGCGGGAGGGTACGAGCAGTACTTC
CASSFPVAGGYEQYF
>.|TRBD2|TRBJ2-5|TRBV7-2|15
TGTGCCAGCAGCCCAGGGACTAGCGTACAAGAGACCCAGTACTTC
CASSPGTSVQETQYF
>.|.|TRBJ2-1|TRBV6-5|12
TGTGCCACCCGGAGCACTTACAATGAGCAGTTCTTC
CATRSTYNEQFF
>.|TRBD2|TRBJ2-3|TRBV18|14
TGTGCCAGCTCACCGAGCGGGGCCACAGATACGCAGTATTTT
CASSPSGATDTQYF
>.|.|TRBJ1-5|TRBV7-2|14
TGTGCCAGCAGCTTGGCGGTTAGCAATCAGCCCCAGCATTTT
CASSLAVSNQPQHF
>.|TRBD2|TRBJ2-1|TRBV6-5|15
TGTGCCAGCAGTTTGGCACTAGCGGACTACAATGAGCAGTTCTTC
CASSLALADYNEQFF
>.|TRBD2|TRBJ2-5|TRBV30|22
TGTGCCTGGAGTTATCGGCCTCCGGGACTAGCGGGAGCCCGAACAATCCAAGAGACCCAGTACTTC
CAWSYRPPGLAGARTIQETQYF
>.|TRBD2|TRBJ2-1|TRBV10-1|16
TGCGCCAGCAGTGAATTCGCAGCGGGAGTTATCAATGAGCAGTTCTTC
CASSEFAAGVINEQFF
>.|TRBD2|TRBJ2-7|TRBV5-3|14
TGTGCCAGAACTTCTCAGCGGGACTCCTACGAGCAGTACTTC
CARTSQRDSYEQYF
>.|.|TRBJ1-5|TRBV15|15
TGTGCCACCAGCAGAGATCCCGGGGGTGCTCAGCCCCAGCATTTT
CATSRDPGGAQPQHF
>.|.|TRBJ1-3|TRBV24-1|13
TGTGCCACCAGTGAGGCAGGGGTAAACACCATATATTTT
CATSEAGVNTIYF
>.|.|TRBJ1-5|TRBV18|14
TGTGCCAGCTCACCCGCAGCGGGGAATCAGCCCCAGCATTTT
CASSPAAGNQPQHF
>.|.|TRBJ1-4|TRBV19|13
TGTGCCGGATCGGACAGTATCGGGGAAAAACTGTTTTTT
CAGSDSIGEKLFF
>.|.|TRBJ1-1|TRBV19|14
TGTGCCAGTAGTACTGACAGGTTTAACACTGAAGCTTTCTTT
CASSTDRFNTEAFF
>.|.|TRBJ2-1|TRBV7-2|15
TGTGCCAGCAGCTTTGTTGCGGCACGGTACAATGAGCAGTTCTTC
CASSFVAARYNEQFF
>.|TRBD2|TRBJ2-2|TRBV9|16
TGTGCCAGCAGCGTGAGACTAGCGGGAAACACCGGGGAGCTGTTTTTT
CASSVRLAGNTGELFF
>.|.|TRBJ1-6|TRBV15|14
TGTGCCACCAGCCGGGACAACTATAATTCACCCCTCCACTTT
CATSRDNYNSPLHF
>.|.|TRBJ2-7|TRBV6-1|14
TGTGCCAGCAGTGAAGCAGGCAGGGACTACGAGCAGTACTTC
CASSEAGRDYEQYF
>.|.|TRBJ1-1|TRBV5-6|16
TGTGCCAGCAGCTTGGTAGGCAGGGTAAGGATCACTGAAGCTTTCTTT
CASSLVGRVRITEAFF
>.|.|TRBJ2-5|TRBV7-2|14
TGTGCCAGCAGCTTACAGGGTGCCCAAGAGACCCAGTACTTC
CASSLQGAQETQYF
>.|.|TRBJ2-7|TRBV4-3|16
TGCGCCAGCAGCCAAGTCTTAGCGGGACAGTTCTACGAGCAGTACTTC
CASSQVLAGQFYEQYF
>.|.|TRBJ1-2|TRBV12-3/TRBV12-4|12
TGTGCCAGCAGCCAGGGAAACTATGGCTACACCTTC
CASSQGNYGYTF
>.|TRBD1|TRBJ1-2|TRBV7-6|15
TGTGCCAGCAGCTTATCCCCGGGACAGTTGACTGGCTACACCTTC
CASSLSPGQLTGYTF
>.|TRBD2|TRBJ2-1|TRBV6-2/TRBV6-3|16
TGTGCCAGCAGTGACGGACTAGCGGGAGGGCCGGGTGAGCAGTTCTTC
CASSDGLAGGPGEQFF
>once|TRBD2|TRBJ2-1|TRBV7-3|15
TGTGCCAGCAGCTTGATCGCGGGAGGGGTCCGTGAGCAGTTCTTC
CASSLIAGGVREQFF
>.|.|TRBJ2-7|TRBV11-3|12
TGTGCCAGCAGCCGGGAGCGAAACGAGCAGTACTTC
CASSRERNEQYF
>.|.|TRBJ1-5|TRBV6-5|13
TGTGCCAGCAGTTACTCGGGGACACAGTCCCAGCATTTT
CASSYSGTQSQHF
>.|.|TRBJ1-2|TRBV5-1|12
TGCGCCAGCAGCTTGGGAGACTATGGCTACACCTTC
CASSLGDYGYTF
>once|TRBD1|TRBJ1-2|TRBV5-5|13
TGTGCCAGCAGCTCCGGGACAGGGGATGGCTACACCTTC
CASSSGTGDGYTF
>.|.|TRBJ1-4|TRBV7-9|13
TGTGCCAGCAGCTTAAACTCGAATGAAAAACTGTTTTTT
CASSLNSNEKLFF